These T cell receptor beta chains were read from a single sample in a study of PD-1 blockade in mismatch repair-deficient tumors. This table comes from immunoSEQ multiplex PCR, and its TCRdb copy is limited to in-frame clones, with some not included. Counted here are about 14,000 clones, 70% to 85% occurring once; the ten biggest clones make up about 1.7%. The source was PBMCs, collected approximately 14 weeks after starting pembrolizumab. All receptors derive from an adult with mismatch repair-deficient cancer. The conserved cysteine and the conserved F or W are not part of the CDR3 here. The size field is filled for only some rows; it gives once, few, many or a size class.

j_gene: TRBJ2-7
v_gene: TRBV4-2
abundance: few
CDR3aa: ASSHEGASGTYEQY

j_gene: TRBJ1-2
v_gene: TRBV5-1
abundance: .
CDR3aa: ASSLGGSHYGYT

j_gene: TRBJ1-6
v_gene: TRBV30
abundance: .
CDR3aa: AWSAGQGVSPLH

j_gene: TRBJ2-7
v_gene: TRBV7-6
abundance: .
CDR3aa: ASSPWTGIYEQY

j_gene: TRBJ2-7
v_gene: TRBV5-6
abundance: few
CDR3aa: ASSLRFQGAREQY

j_gene: TRBJ2-4
v_gene: TRBV28
abundance: .
CDR3aa: ASSTSGLAGAKNIQY

j_gene: TRBJ2-3
v_gene: TRBV18
abundance: .
CDR3aa: ASSPRQSTDTQY

j_gene: TRBJ1-4
v_gene: TRBV7-9
abundance: .
CDR3aa: ASSRGTGEFEKLF

j_gene: TRBJ2-1
v_gene: TRBV28
abundance: .
CDR3aa: ASSLAVYNEQF

j_gene: TRBJ2-7
v_gene: TRBV18
abundance: few
CDR3aa: ASSPSRTGPNEQY

j_gene: TRBJ2-1
v_gene: TRBV19
abundance: .
CDR3aa: ASTGGDRYNEQF

j_gene: TRBJ2-7
v_gene: TRBV4-1
abundance: .
CDR3aa: ASSPRPTSGVYEQY

j_gene: TRBJ2-1
v_gene: TRBV7-2
abundance: .
CDR3aa: ASSPTGGKYEQF

j_gene: TRBJ2-1
v_gene: TRBV7-3
abundance: .
CDR3aa: ASSLGHYNEQF